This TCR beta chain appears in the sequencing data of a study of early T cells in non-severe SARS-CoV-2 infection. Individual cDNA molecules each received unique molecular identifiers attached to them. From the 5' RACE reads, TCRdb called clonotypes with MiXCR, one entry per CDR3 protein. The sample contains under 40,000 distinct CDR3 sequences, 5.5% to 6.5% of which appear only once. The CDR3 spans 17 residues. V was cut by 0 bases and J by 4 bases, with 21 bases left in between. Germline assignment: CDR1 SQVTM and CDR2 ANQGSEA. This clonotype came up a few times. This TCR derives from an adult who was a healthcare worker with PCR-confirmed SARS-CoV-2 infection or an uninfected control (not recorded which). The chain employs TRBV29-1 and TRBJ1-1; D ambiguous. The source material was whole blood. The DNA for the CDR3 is TGCAGCGTTGAAGATCCCCGAGGAGCACAGTGGGCCACTGAAGCTTTCTTT. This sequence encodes CSVEDPRGAQWATEAFF.